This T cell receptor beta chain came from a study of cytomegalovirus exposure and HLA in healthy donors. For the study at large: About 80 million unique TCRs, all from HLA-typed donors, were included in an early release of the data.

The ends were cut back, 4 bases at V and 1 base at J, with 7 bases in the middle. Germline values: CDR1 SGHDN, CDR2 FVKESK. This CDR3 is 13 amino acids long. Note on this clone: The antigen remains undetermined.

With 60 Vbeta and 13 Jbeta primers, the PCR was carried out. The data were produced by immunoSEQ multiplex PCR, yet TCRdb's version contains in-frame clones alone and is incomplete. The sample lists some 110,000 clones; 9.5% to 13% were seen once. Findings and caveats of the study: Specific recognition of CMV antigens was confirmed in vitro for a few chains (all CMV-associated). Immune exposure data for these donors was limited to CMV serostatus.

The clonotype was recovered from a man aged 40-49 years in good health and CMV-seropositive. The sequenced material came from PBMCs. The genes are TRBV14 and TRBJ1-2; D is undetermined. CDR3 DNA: TGTGCCAGCAGCCTATTTCTTAACTATGGCTACACCTTC. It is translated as CASSLFLNYGYTF.